The following is a T cell receptor (beta chain) sequence with its context. Its binding antigen is unknown. Within one base of it there is no much larger clone, and no base qualities were kept. The immunoSEQ Assay, a bias-controlled multiplex PCR, was used to amplify TCRbeta CDR3 regions from genomic DNA. The study's own analysis went as follows. Within the assay, amplification of reference gene primers was used to estimate how many nucleated cells each sample contained. To quantify the absolute abundance of each unique TCRbeta CDR3 rearrangement, sequence reads were collapsed and filtered. For each sample, productive Simpson clonality was calculated by taking the square root of Simpson's diversity index across productive rearrangements. The source is immuneACCESS, and TCRdb retained only in-frame sequences with V and J called. Part of the clones is not carried over; for the studies checked, unresolved V genes explain less than half of this, and the remainder is unexplained. V and J calls and clone size come straight from that table; D and trimming were deduced from the DNA. This sample holds some 140,000 clones; 70% to 90% were observed only once. Of the sample, about 0.63% is held by the ten largest clones.

In Seattle, one collaborating source enrolled patients while the infection was active and tracked those patients longitudinally over the course of disease. Each collaborating institution followed its own protocols to collect whole blood in K2EDTA tubes. For TCRbeta analysis, collaborator samples were shipped as frozen whole blood, as isolated PBMCs, or as DNA extracted from either sample type. These data originate in a study of blood T cell repertoires in COVID-19 (dated by TCRdb to about 2020). Looking at the study overall: Samples from collaborators originated in the United States, Italy and Spain and spanned both the acute and convalescent phases of COVID-19. The material from the prospective study consisted of cDNA or gDNA derived from T cells, B-cell-depleted T cells, or PBMCs. Deeply sampled blood TCRbeta repertoires from subjects exposed to, actively infected with, or recovered from COVID-19 were included in the dataset. The repertoires were made available in a free public database intended to serve as a resource for research on the immune response to SARS-CoV-2. The samples were drawn from the first 160 participants of the ongoing ImmuneRACE study and from 950 to 1,500 subjects provided by 6 global collaborators. Sample metadata almost always included a de-identified subject ID, COVID-19 status, age in years and sex. Where HLA class I and class II types were available, the types were taken from metadata supplied by the sample provider, not from assay-based typing.

Broad study findings and their caveats: Clinical and demographic metadata were provided uncurated, with the amount varying by source and participant.

In the germline V gene, CDR1 corresponds to SNHLY and CDR2 to FYNNEI. From V the trimming removes 6 bases and from J it removes 4 bases, while the gene matches leave 6 bases of the junction unaccounted for. The CDR3 contains 15 residues, cysteine and phenylalanine counted. The CDR3 DNA has 45 bases and is translated from base 1. The sequence was obtained from a man between 60 and 75 years old with COVID-19, enrolled during active disease. The sequencing sample was made of peripheral blood. The chain links TRBV2 with TRBJ1-4, and TRBD1 matches 9 of the central bases. The CDR3 protein: CASRDWDRVNEKLFF. At the DNA level, the sequence is TGTGCCAGCAGAGACTGGGACAGGGTTAATGAAAAACTGTTTTTT.